The clone carrying this TCR beta chain has more than one count but fewer than ten. The data were obtained in a study of blood T cells in healthy people across ages. V was cut by 8 bases and J by 0 bases, with 9 bases left in between. CDR3 length: 13 amino acids. The germline CDR1 and CDR2 sequences are MDHEN and SYDVKM. It was with a sample-barcoded 5' primer and a J-beta primer mix that a second PCR of roughly 7 to 12 cycles was run. Every cDNA was tagged by a template-switch adaptor with 12 random nucleotides. TCRdb processed the 5' RACE reads anew with MiXCR; each CDR3 protein has one entry. The sample yields hundreds of thousands of distinct CDR3 sequences, 56% seen once.

The chain recombines TRBV28 with TRBJ2-3, with a tentative D call TRBD2 (6 bases). Sequenced sample: blood. The receptor comes from a man in his forties or fifties in good health. The CDR3 DNA sequence: TGTGCCAGCGGGAGGTCCAGCACAGATACGCAGTATTTT. This sequence encodes CASGRSSTDTQYF.